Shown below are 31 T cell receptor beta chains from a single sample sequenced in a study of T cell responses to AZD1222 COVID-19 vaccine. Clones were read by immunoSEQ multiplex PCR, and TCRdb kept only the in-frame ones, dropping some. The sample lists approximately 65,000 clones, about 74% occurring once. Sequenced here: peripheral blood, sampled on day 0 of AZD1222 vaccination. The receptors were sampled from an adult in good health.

The CDR3 region is CASSQTGTGNQPQHF. CDR3 nucleotide sequence: TGTGCCAGTAGTCAAACGGGGACAGGGAACCAGCCCCAGCATTTT. The rearrangement uses TRBV19 and TRBJ1-5, with 9 positions matching TRBD1. J lost 7 bases, V lost 5 bases, and 9 bases had no gene match. The CDR3 is 15 amino acids. Germline CDR1 reads LNHDA; CDR2 reads SQIVND (reference sequence).

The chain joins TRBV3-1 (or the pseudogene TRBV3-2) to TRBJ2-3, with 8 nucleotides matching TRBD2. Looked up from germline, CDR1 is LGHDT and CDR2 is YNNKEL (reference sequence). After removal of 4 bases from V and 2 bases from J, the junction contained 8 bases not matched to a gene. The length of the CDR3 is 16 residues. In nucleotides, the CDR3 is TGTGCCAGCAGCCCCGTCGGGGGGGAATACACAGATACGCAGTATTTT. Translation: CASSPVGGEYTDTQYF.

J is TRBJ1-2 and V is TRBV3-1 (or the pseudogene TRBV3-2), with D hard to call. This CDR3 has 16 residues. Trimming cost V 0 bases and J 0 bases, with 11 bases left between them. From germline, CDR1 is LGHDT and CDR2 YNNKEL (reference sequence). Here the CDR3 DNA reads TGTGCCAGCAGCCAAGATACGGCCACAACTAACTATGGCTACACCTTC. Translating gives CASSQDTATTNYGYTF.

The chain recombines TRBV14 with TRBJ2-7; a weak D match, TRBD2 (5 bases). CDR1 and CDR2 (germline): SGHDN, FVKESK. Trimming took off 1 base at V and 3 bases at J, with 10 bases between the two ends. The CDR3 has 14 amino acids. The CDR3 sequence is CASSQGTYNYEQYF. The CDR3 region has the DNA TGTGCCAGCAGCCAAGGGACTTACAACTACGAGCAGTACTTC.

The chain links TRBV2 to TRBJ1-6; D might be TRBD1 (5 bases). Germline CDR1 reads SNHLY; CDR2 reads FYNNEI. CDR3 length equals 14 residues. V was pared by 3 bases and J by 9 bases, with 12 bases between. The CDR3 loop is CASSDVGRASPLHF. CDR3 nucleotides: TGTGCCAGCAGTGACGTGGGCAGGGCTTCACCCCTCCACTTT.

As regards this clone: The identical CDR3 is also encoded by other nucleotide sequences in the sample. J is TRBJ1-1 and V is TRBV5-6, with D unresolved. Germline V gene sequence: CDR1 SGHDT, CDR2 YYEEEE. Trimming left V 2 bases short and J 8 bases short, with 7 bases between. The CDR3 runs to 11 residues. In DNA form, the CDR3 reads TGTGCCAGCAGCTTAAACAGCGAAGCTTTCTTT. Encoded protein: CASSLNSEAFF.

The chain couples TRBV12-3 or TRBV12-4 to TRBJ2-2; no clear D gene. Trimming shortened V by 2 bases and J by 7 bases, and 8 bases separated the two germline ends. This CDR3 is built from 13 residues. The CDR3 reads CASSLSRNGELFF. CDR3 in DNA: TGTGCCAGCAGTTTATCCAGAAACGGGGAGCTGTTTTTT.

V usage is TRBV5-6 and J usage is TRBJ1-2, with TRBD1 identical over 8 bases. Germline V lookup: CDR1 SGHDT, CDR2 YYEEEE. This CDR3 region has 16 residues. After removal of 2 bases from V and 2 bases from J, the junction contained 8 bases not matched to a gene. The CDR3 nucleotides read TGTGCCAGCAGCTTCCGGGACAGGAGGTCCAACTATGGCTACACCTTC. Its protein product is CASSFRDRRSNYGYTF.

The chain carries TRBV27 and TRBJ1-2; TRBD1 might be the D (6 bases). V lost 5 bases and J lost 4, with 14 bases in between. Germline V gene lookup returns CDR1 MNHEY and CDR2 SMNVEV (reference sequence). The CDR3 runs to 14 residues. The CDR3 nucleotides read TGTGCCAGCAGTAACATCGGACAGAGCTATGGCTACACCTTC. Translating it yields CASSNIGQSYGYTF.

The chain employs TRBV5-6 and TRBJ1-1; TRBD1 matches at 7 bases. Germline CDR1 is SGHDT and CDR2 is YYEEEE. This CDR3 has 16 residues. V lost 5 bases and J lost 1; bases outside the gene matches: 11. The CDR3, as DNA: TGTGCCAGCAGACCTATACAGGGGTTGACGAACACTGAAGCTTTCTTT. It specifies CASRPIQGLTNTEAFF.

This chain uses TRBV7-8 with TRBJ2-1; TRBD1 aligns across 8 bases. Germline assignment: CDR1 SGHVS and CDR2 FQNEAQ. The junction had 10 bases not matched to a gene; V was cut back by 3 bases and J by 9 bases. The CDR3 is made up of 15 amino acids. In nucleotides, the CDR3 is TGTGCCAGCAGCTTGAGTAGGACAGGGAGGCCTGAGCAGTTCTTC. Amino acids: CASSLSRTGRPEQFF.

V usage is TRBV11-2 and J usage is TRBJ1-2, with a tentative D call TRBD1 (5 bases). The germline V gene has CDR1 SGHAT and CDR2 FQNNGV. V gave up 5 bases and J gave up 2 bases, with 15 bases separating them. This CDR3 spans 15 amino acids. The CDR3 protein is CASSPDRALNYGYTF. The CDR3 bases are TGTGCCAGCAGCCCCGACAGAGCTCTAAACTATGGCTACACCTTC.

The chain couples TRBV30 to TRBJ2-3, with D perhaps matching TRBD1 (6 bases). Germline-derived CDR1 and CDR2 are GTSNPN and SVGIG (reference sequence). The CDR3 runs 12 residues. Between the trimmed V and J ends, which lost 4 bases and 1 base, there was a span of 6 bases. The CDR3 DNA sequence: TGTGCCTGGAACAGGGGCACAGATACGCAGTATTTT. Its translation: CAWNRGTDTQYF.

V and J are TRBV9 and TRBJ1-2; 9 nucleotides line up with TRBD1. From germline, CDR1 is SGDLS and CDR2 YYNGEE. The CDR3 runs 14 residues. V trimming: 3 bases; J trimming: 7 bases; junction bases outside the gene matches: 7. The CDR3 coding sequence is TGTGCCAGCAGCGCACTTCCGGGACAGGGTGGCTACACCTTC. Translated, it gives CASSALPGQGGYTF. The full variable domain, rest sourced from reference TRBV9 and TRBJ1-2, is DSGVTQTPKHLITATGQRVTLRCSPRSGDLSVYWYQQSLDQGLQFLIQYYNGEERAKGNILERFSAQQFPDLHSELNLSSLELGDSALYFCASSALPGQGGYTFGSGTRLTVV.

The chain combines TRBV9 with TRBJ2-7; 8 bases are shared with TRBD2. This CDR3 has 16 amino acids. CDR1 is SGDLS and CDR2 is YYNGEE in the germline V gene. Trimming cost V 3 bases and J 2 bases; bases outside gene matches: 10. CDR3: CASSERAGRGAYEQYF. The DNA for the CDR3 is TGTGCCAGCAGCGAGAGGGCCGGGAGGGGCGCCTACGAGCAGTACTTC.

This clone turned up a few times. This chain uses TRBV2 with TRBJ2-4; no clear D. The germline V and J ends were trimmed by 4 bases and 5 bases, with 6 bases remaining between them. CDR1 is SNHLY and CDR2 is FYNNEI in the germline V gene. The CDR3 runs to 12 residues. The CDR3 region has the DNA TGTGCCAGCAGTGGGTGGGAAAACATTCAGTACTTC. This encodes CASSGWENIQYF. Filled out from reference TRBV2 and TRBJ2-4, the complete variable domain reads EPEVTQTPSHQVTQMGQEVILRCVPISNHLYFYWYRQILGQKVEFLVSFYNNEISEKSEIFDDQFSVERPDGSNFTLKIRSTKLEDSAMYFCASSGWENIQYFGAGTRLSVL.

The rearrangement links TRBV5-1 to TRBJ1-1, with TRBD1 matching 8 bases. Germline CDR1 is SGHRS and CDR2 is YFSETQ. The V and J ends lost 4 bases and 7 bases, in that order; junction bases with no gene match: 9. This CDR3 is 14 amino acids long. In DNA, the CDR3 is TGCGCCAGCAGCCCCGCCGGGACAGGCCTTGAAGCTTTCTTT. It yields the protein CASSPAGTGLEAFF.

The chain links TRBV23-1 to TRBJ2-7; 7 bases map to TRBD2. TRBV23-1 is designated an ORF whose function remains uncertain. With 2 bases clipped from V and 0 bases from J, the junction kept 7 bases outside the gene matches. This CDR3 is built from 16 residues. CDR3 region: CASSQPLAAYSYEQYF. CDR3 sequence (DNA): TGCGCCAGCAGTCAACCCCTAGCGGCCTACTCCTACGAGCAGTACTTC.

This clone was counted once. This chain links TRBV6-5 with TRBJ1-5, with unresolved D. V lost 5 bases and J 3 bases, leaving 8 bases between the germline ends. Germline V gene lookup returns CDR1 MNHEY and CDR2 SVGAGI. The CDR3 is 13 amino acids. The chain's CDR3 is CASSRDINQPQHF. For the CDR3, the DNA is TGTGCCAGCAGTCGGGATATCAATCAGCCCCAGCATTTT.

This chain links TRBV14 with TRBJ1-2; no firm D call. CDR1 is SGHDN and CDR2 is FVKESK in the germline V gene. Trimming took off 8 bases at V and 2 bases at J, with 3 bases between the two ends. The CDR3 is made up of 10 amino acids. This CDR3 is CASGNYGYTF. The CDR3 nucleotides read TGTGCCAGCGGAAACTATGGCTACACCTTC.

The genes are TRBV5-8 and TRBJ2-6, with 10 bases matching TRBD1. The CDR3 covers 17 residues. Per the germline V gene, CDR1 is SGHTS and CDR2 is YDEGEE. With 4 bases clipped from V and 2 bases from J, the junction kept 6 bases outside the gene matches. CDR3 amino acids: CASSKGQGGAGANVLTF. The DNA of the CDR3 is TGTGCCAGCAGCAAAGGACAGGGGGGGGCTGGGGCCAACGTCCTGACTTTC.

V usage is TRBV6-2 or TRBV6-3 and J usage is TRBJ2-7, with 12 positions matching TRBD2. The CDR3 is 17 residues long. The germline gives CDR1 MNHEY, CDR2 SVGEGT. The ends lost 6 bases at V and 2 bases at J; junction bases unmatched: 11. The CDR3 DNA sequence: TGTGCCAGCAGCCTAGGACTAGCGGGGAGAATAACCTACGAGCAGTACTTC. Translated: CASSLGLAGRITYEQYF.

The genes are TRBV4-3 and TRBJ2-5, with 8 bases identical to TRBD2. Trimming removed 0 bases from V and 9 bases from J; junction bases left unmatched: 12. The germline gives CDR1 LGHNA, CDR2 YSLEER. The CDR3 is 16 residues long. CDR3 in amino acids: CASSQDRPAGAQAQYF. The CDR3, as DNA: TGCGCCAGCAGCCAAGATAGACCAGCGGGGGCCCAAGCCCAGTACTTC.

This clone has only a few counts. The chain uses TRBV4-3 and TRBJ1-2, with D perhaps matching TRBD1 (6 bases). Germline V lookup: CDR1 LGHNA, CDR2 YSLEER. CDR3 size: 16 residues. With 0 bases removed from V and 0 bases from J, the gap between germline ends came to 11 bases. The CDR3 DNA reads TGCGCCAGCAGCCAAGATCGACAGGCCACTAACTATGGCTACACCTTC. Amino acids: CASSQDRQATNYGYTF.

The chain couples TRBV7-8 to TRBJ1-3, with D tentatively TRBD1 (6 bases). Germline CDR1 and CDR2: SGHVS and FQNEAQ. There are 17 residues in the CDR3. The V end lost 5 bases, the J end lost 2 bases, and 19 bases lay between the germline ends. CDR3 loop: CASSLRTTGMTGNTIYF. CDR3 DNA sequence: TGTGCCAGCAGCCTCCGTACTACAGGGATGACTGGAAACACCATATATTTT.

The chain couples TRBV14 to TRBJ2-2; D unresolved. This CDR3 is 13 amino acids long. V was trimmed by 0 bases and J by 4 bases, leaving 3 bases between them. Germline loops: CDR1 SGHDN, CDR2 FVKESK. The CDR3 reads CASSQDATGELFF. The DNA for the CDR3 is TGTGCCAGCAGCCAAGACGCCACCGGGGAGCTGTTTTTT.

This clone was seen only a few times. The CDR3 DNA follows: TGTGCCAGCAGCCCCGCCAGGAGCTCCTACGAGCAGTACTTC. Translating gives CASSPARSSYEQYF. The V and J genes are TRBV7-9 and TRBJ2-7; the D is unclear. V lost 5 bases and J 0 bases, leaving 11 bases between the germline ends. Germline V lookup: CDR1 SEHNR, CDR2 FQNEAQ (reference sequence). The CDR3 loop spans 14 amino acids.

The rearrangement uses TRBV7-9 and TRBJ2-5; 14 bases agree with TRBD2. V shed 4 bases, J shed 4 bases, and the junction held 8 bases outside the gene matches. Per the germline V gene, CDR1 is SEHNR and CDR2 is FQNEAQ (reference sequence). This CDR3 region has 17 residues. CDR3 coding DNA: TGTGCCAGCAGCTCCACGGGACTAGCGGGGGAGGGAGAGACCCAGTACTTC. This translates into CASSSTGLAGEGETQYF.

Here the CDR3 reads CASTPGSVNTEAFF. The DNA of the CDR3 is TGTGCCAGCACCCCCGGGTCGGTGAACACTGAAGCTTTCTTT. V usage is TRBV28 and J usage is TRBJ1-1; D is undetermined. V was shortened by 7 bases and J by 0 bases, with 12 bases between the two germline ends. Germline V CDR1 and CDR2: MDHEN, SYDVKM. This CDR3 is 14 amino acids long.

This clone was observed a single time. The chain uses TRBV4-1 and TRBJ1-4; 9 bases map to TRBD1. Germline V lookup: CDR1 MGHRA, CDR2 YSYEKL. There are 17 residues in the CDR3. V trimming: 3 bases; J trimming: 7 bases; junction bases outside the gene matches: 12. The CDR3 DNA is TGCGCCAGCAGCCAGAGGGGATCGGGACAGGGCATTGAAAAACTGTTTTTT. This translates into CASSQRGSGQGIEKLFF.

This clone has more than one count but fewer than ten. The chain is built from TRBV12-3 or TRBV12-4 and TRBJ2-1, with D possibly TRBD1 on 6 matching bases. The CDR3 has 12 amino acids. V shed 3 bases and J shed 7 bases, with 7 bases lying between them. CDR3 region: CASSFRGNEQFF. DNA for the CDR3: TGTGCCAGCAGTTTCAGGGGAAATGAGCAGTTCTTC.